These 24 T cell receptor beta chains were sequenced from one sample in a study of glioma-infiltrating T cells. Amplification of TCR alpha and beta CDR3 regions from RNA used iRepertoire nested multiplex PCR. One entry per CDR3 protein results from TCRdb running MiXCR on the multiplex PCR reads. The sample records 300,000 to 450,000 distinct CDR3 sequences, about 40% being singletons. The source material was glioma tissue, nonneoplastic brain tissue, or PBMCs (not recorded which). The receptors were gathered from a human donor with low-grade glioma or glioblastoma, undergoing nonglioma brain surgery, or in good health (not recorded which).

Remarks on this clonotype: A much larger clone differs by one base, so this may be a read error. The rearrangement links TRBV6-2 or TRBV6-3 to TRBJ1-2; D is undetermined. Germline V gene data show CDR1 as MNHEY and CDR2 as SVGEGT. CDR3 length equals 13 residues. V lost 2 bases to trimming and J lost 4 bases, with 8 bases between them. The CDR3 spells CASSYPTAYGYTF. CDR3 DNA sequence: TGTGCCAGCAGTTACCCAACAGCCTATGGCTACACCTTC.

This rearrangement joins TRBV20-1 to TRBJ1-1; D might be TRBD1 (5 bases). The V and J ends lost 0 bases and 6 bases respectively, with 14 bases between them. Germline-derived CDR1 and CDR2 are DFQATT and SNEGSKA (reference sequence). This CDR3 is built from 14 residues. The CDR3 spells CSARDPSGGAEAFF. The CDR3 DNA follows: TGCAGTGCTAGAGATCCATCTGGGGGTGCTGAAGCTTTCTTT.

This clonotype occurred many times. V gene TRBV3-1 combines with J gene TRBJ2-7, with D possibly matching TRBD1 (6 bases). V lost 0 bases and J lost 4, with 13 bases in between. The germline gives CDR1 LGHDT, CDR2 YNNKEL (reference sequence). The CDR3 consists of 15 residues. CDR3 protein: CASSQELGRGYEQYF. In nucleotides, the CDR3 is TGTGCCAGCAGCCAAGAGCTCGGCAGGGGATACGAGCAGTACTTC.

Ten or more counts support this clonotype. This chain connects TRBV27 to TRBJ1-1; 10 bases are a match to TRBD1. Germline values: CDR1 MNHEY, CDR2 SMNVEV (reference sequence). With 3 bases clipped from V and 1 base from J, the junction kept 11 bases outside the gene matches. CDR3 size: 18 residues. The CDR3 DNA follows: TGTGCCAGCAGTTTGCTCCCGGGACAGGGGCCAGGGAACACTGAAGCTTTCTTT. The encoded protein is CASSLLPGQGPGNTEAFF.

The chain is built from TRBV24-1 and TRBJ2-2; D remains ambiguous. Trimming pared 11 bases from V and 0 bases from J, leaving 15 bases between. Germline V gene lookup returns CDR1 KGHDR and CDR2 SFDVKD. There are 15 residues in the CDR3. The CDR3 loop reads CAIPTEYANTGELFF. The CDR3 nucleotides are TGTGCCATACCGACGGAATACGCGAACACCGGGGAGCTGTTTTTT.

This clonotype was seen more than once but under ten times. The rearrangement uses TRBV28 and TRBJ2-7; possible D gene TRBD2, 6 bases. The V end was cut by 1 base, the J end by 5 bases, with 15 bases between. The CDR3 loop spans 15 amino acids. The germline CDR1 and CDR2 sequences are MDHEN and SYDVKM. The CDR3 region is CASSLSWMGEDEQYF. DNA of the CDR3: TGTGCCAGCAGTTTATCCTGGATGGGGGAGGACGAGCAGTACTTC.

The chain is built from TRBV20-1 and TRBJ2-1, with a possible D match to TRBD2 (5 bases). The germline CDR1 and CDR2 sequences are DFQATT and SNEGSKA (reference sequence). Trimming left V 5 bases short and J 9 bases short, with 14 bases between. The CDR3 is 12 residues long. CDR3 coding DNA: TGCAGTGCTGGTGTGGCGGGTGCTGAGCAGTTCTTC. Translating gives CSAGVAGAEQFF.

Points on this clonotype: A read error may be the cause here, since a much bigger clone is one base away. CDR3 DNA sequence: TGTGCCAGCAGTTATGTGAATTCACACCTCCACTTT. Residues: CASSYVNSHLHF. J is TRBJ1-6 and V is TRBV28; D remains unclear. This CDR3 has 12 amino acids. The germline gives CDR1 MDHEN, CDR2 SYDVKM.

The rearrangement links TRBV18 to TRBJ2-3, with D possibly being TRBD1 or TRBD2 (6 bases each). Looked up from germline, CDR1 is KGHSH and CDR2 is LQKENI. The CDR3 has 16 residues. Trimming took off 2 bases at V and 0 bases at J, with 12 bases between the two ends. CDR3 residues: CASSPTGRRSTDTQYF. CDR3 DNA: TGTGCCAGCTCACCAACAGGGAGGAGAAGCACAGATACGCAGTATTTT.

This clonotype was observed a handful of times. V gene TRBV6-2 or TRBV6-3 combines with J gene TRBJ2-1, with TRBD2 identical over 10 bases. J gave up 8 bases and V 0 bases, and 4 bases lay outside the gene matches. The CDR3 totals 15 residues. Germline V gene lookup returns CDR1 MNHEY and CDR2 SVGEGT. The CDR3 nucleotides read TGTGCCAGCAGTTACTCCCCTAGCGGGAGCTATGAGCAGTTCTTC. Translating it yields CASSYSPSGSYEQFF.

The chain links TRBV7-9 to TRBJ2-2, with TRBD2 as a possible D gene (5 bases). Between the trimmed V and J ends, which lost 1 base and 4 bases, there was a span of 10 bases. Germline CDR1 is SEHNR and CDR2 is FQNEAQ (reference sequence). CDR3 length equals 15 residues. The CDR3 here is CASSLVPSTTGELFF. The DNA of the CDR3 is TGTGCCAGCAGCTTAGTCCCTAGCACCACCGGGGAGCTGTTTTTT.

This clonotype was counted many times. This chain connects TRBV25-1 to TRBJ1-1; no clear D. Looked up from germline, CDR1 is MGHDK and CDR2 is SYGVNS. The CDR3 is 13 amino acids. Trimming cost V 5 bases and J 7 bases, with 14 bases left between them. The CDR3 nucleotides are TGTGCCAGCAGTACGGCGGCATGGGGTGAAGCTTTCTTT. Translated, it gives CASSTAAWGEAFF.

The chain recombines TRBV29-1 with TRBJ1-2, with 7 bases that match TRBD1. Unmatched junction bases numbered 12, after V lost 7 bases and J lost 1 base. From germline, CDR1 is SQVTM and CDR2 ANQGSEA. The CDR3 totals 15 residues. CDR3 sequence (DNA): TGCAGCGCTCAGGGACAGTACTCGAATAACTATGGCTACACCTTC. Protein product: CSAQGQYSNNYGYTF.

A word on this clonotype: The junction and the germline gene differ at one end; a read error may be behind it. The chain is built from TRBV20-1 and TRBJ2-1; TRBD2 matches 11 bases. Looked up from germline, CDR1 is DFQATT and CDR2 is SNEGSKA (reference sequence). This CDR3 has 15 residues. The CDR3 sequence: CSARDGTSGYNEQLF. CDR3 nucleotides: TGCAGTGCTAGAGACGGGACTAGCGGCTACAATGAGCAGCTCTTC.

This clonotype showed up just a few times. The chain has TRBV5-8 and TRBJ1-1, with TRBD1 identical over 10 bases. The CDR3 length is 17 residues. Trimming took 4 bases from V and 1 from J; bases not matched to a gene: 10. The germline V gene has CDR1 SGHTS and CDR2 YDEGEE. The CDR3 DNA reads TGTGCCAGCAGCCTGGGACAGGGGACTGGATGGAACACTGAAGCTTTCTTT. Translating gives CASSLGQGTGWNTEAFF.

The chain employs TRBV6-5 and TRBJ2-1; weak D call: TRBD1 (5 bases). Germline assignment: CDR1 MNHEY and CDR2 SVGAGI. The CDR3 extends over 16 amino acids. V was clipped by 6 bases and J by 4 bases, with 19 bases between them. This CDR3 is CASSYALQDMYNEQFF. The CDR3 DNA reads TGTGCCAGCAGCTACGCCCTCCAGGACATGTACAATGAGCAGTTCTTC.

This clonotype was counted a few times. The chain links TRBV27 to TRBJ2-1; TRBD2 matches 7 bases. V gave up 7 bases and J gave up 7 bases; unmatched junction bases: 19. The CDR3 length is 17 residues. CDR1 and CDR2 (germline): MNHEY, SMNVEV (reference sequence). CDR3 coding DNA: TGTGCCAGCACCGACCTCTCACCTGCGGGAGTAGGGAATGAGCAGTTCTTC. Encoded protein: CASTDLSPAGVGNEQFF.

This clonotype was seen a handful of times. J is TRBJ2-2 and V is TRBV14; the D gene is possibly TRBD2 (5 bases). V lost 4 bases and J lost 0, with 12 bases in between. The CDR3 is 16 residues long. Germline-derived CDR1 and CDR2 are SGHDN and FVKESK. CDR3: CASSRTGITNTGELFF. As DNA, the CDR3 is TGTGCCAGCAGCCGGACCGGGATTACGAACACCGGGGAGCTGTTTTTT.

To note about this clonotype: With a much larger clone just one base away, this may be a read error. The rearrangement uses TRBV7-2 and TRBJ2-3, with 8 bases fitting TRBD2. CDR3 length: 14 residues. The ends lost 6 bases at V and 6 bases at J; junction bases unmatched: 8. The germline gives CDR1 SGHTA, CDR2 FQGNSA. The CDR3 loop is CASSPMGLEDTQYF. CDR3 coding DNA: TGTGCCAGCAGTCCTATGGGACTAGAGGATACGCAGTATTTT.

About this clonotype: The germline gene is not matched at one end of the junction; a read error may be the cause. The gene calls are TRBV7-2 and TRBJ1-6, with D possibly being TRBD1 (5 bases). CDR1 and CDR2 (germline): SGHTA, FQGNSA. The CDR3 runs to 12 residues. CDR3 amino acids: CASSLDVRVLSF. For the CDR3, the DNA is TGTGCCAGCAGCTTAGACGTCAGGGTATTATCGTTT.

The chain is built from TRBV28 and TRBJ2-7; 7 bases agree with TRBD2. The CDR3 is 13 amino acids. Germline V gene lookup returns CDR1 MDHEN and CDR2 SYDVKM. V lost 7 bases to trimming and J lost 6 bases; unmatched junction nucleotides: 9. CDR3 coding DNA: TGTGCCAGCAAGCCCGGCGGGAGAGTCGAGCAGTACTTC. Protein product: CASKPGGRVEQYF.

CDR3 residues: CSATLISGPRGEQYF. CDR3 DNA: TGCAGTGCTACCCTGATATCCGGCCCCCGGGGCGAGCAGTACTTC. The chain links TRBV20-1 to TRBJ2-7; the D gene is possibly TRBD2 (5 bases). With 4 bases removed from V and 6 bases from J, the gap between germline ends came to 22 bases. CDR1 and CDR2 (germline): DFQATT, SNEGSKA (reference sequence). The length of the CDR3 is 15 residues.

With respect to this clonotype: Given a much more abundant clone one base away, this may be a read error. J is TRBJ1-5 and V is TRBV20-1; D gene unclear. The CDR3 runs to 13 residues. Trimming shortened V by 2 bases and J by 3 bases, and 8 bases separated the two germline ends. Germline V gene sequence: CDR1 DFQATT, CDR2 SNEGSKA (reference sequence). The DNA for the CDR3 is TGCAGTGCTAGAAGCCCCTCCAATCAGCCCCAGCATTTT. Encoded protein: CSARSPSNQPQHF.

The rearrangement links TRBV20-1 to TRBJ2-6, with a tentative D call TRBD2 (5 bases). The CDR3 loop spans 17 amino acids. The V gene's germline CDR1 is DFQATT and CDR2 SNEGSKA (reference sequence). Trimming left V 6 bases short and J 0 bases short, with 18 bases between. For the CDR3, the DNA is TGCAGTGCCCGGCGGGCAGAATTATACTCTGGGGCCAACGTCCTGACTTTC. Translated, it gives CSARRAELYSGANVLTF.